This T cell receptor beta chain emerged from a study of T cells in tuberculosis. Documented time point: new active TB diagnosis, blood taken before or within 7 days of starting treatment. This CDR3 is 14 amino acids long. CDR1 is SEHNR, CDR2 FQNEAQ, per germline (reference sequence). The V and J ends lost 0 bases and 4 bases, in that order; junction bases with no gene match: 1. Assay used: immunoSEQ multiplex PCR; TCRdb lists only in-frame clones, some missing. The sample has over 30,000 clones, about 85% seen once. The V gene is TRBV7-9, the J gene TRBJ2-5; TRBD1 agrees at 8 bases. The sequencing here drew on PBMCs, taken at tuberculosis diagnosis. This TCR derives from an adult with tuberculosis. The CDR3, as DNA: TGTGCCAGCAGCTTAGCGACAGGGGCAGAGACCCAGTACTTC. It is translated as CASSLATGAETQYF.